Below, 5 T cell receptor beta chains from the same sample are listed, as sequenced in a study of T cell responses to AZD1222 COVID-19 vaccine. Assay used: immunoSEQ multiplex PCR; TCRdb lists only in-frame clones, some missing. Of about 92,000 clones detected, approximately 91% appear once; the ten largest clones hold 22%. Sequenced here: peripheral blood, sampled on day 0 of AZD1222 vaccination. The receptors originated from an adult in good health.

This clone was picked up one time. This chain connects TRBV4-3 to TRBJ1-1, with D uncertain. Germline CDR1 is LGHNA and CDR2 is YSLEER. V was trimmed by 4 bases and J by 1 base, leaving 10 bases between them. CDR3 size: 14 residues. The CDR3 spells CASSPETGNTEAFF. The CDR3 bases are TGCGCCAGCAGCCCTGAAACGGGGAACACTGAAGCTTTCTTT.

V and J are TRBV20-1 and TRBJ1-2; perhaps TRBD1 as D (6 bases). The germline V and J ends were trimmed by 3 bases and 8 bases, with 13 bases remaining between them. CDR3 length: 12 residues. Per the germline V gene, CDR1 is DFQATT and CDR2 is SNEGSKA (reference sequence). The CDR3 DNA follows: TGCAGTGCTAGTAAGGGGGGGCTAGGCTACACCTTC. It encodes CSASKGGLGYTF.

This clone was recorded only once. The rearrangement links TRBV11-2 to TRBJ2-2; D gene unclear. CDR3 length: 14 amino acids. Trimming pared 4 bases from V and 7 bases from J, leaving 13 bases between. CDR1 and CDR2 (germline): SGHAT, FQNNGV. CDR3 protein: CASSSLLGYGELFF. The CDR3, as DNA: TGTGCCAGCAGCTCCCTCCTGGGGTACGGGGAGCTGTTTTTT.

This clone was seen more than once but under ten times. The rearrangement links TRBV10-3 to TRBJ1-5, with TRBD1 as a possible D gene (6 bases). Trimming pared 3 bases from V and 5 bases from J, leaving 11 bases between. The CDR3 extends over 14 amino acids. In germline, CDR1 is ENHRY, CDR2 SYGVKD. CDR3 protein: CAISERGGDQPQHF. CDR3 in DNA: TGTGCCATCAGTGAAAGGGGGGGCGATCAGCCCCAGCATTTT.

V is TRBV21-1 and J is TRBJ2-2; no check of the table's D call, TRBD1, against the DNA was made. TRBV21-1 is marked as a pseudogene. This CDR3 is built from 15 residues. CDR3 amino acids: CASSKEGGGTGELFF. The CDR3 DNA reads TGTGCCAGCAGCAAAGAAGGGGGTGGCACCGGGGAGCTGTTTTTT.